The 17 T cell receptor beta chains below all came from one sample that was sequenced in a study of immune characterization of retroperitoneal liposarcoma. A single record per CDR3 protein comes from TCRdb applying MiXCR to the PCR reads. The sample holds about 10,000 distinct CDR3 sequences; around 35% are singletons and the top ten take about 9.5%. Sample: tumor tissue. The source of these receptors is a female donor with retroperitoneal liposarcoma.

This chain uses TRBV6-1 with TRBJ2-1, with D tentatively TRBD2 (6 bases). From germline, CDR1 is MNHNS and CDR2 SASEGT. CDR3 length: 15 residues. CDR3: CAILRNPGVVETQFF. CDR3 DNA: TGTGCGATCCTCCGGAACCCGGGGGTGGTGGAGACCCAGTTCTTC.

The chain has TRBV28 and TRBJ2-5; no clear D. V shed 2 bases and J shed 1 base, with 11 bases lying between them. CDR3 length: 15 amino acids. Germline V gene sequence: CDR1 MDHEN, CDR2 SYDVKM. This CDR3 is CASSLIFGRQETQYF. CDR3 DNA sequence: TGTGCCAGCAGTTTAATTTTCGGGCGCCAAGAGACCCAGTACTTC.

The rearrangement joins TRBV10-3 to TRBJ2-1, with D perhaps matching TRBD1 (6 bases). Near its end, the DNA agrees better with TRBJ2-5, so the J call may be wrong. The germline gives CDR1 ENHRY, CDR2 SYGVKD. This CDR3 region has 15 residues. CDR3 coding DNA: TGTGCCATCAGGGCTTATGGACAGCCTCAAGAGACCCAGTACTTC. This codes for CAIRAYGQPQETQYF.

The DNA for the CDR3 is TGTGCCAGCAGCCTCAGGGGGAAGTTAGACGAGCAGTACTTC. It translates to CASSLRGKLDEQYF. V gene TRBV6-1 combines with J gene TRBJ2-1; 7 bases line up with TRBD1. The J call is doubtful: the DNA matches TRBJ2-7 better. Germline lookup yields CDR1 MNHNS and CDR2 SASEGT. The CDR3 length is 14 residues.

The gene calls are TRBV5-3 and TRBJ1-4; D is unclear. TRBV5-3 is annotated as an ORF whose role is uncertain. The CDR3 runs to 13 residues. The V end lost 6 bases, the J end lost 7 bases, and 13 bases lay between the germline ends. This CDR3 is CARNFGQVEKLFF. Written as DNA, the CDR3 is TGTGCCAGAAATTTCGGGCAGGTTGAAAAACTGTTTTTT.

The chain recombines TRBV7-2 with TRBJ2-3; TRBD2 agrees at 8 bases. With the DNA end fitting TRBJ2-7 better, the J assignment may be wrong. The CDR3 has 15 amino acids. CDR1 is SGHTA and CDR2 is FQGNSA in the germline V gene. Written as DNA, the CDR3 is TGTGCCAGCAGCTACGGACTAGCCTATACCTACGAGCAGTACTTC. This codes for CASSYGLAYTYEQYF.

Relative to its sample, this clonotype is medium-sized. CDR3 DNA: TGTGCCAGCAGTATCCCGGGACGGGGCTCCTACAATGAGCAGTTCTTC. Translation gives CASSIPGRGSYNEQFF. The rearrangement joins TRBV27 to TRBJ2-1; D is tentatively TRBD1 or TRBD2 (5 bases each). The CDR3 runs to 16 residues. Trimming pared 5 bases from V and 0 bases from J, leaving 14 bases between. CDR1 MNHEY and CDR2 SMNVEV come from the germline V gene (reference sequence).

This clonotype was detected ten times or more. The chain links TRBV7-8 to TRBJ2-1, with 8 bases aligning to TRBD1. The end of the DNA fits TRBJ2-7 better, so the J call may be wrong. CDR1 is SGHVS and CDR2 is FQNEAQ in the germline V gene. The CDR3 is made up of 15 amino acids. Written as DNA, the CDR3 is TGTGCCAGCAGCTTGACAGGGGCCTCCTACAATGAGCAGTACTTC. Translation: CASSLTGASYNEQYF.

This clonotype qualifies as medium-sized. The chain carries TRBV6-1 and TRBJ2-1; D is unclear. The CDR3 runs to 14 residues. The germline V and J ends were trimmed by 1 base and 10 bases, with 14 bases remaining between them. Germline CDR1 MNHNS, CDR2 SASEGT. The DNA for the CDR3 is TGTGCCAGCAGTGAAGAGTACGGAACCTACGAGCAGTTCTTC. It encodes CASSEEYGTYEQFF.

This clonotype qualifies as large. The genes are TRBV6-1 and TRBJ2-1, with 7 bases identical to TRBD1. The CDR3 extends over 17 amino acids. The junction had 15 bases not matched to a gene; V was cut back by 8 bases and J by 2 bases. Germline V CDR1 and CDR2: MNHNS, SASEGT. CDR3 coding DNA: TGTGCCAGCCCCGATCGTTCAGGGGGTAAGGCCTACAATGAGCAGTTCTTC. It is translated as CASPDRSGGKAYNEQFF.

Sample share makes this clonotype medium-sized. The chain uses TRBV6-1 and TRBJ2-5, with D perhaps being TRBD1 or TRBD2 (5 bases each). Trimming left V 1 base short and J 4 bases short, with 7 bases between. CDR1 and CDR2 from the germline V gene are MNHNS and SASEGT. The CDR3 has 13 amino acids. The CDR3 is CASSEERGETQYF. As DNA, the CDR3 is TGTGCCAGCAGTGAAGAGAGGGGAGAGACCCAGTACTTC.

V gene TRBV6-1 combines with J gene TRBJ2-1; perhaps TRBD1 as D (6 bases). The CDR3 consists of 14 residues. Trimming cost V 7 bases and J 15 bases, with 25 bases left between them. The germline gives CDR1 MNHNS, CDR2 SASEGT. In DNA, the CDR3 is TGTGCCAGCACCTCTGCGACAGGCCACCCCTGGGGGTTCTTC. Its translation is CASTSATGHPWGFF.

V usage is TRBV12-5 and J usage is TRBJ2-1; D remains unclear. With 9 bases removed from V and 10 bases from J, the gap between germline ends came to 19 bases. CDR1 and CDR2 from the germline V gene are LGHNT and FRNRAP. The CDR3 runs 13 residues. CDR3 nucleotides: TGTGCTAGCGCCCTAGGCAGCTCCTACGAGCAGTTCTTC. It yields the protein CASALGSSYEQFF.

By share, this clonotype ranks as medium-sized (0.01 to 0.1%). DNA of the CDR3: TGTGCCAGCACTCCCCGCGACCGGAATGAGCAGTACTTC. Translating gives CASTPRDRNEQYF. The chain combines TRBV12-3 or TRBV12-4 with TRBJ2-1; the D is unclear. The J call could be wrong; TRBJ2-7 is a better fit for the DNA end. The CDR3 is 13 amino acids.

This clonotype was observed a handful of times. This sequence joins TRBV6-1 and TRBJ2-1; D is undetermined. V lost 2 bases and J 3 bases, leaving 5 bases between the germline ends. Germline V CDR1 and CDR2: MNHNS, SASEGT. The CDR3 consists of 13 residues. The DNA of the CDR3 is TGTGCCAGCAGTGAAATCTACTACAATGAGCAGTTCTTC. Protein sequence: CASSEIYYNEQFF.

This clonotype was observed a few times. The chain's CDR3 is CASGLALIRGLAGRGSYEQYF. The CDR3, as DNA: TGTGCTAGTGGTTTGGCACTAATCAGGGGACTAGCGGGGAGGGGCTCCTACGAGCAGTACTTC. This chain connects TRBV12-5 to TRBJ2-1; 13 bases are a match to TRBD2. TRBJ2-7 matches the DNA end more closely, so the J call is doubtful. CDR1 LGHNT and CDR2 FRNRAP come from the germline V gene. The CDR3 sequence is 21 residues long.

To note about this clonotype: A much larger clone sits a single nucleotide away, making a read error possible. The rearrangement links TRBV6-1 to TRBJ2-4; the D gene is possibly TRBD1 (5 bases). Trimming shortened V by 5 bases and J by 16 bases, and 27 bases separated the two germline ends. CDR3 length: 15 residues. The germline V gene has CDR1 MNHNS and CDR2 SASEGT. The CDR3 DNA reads TGTGCCAGCAGTTCCCCTCGCAGGACACGGTACGAGCACTACTTC. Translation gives CASSSPRRTRYEHYF.